Below, 2 T cell receptor beta chains from the same sample are listed, as sequenced in a study of blood T cell repertoires in COVID-19. Libraries were prepared by immunoSEQ multiplex PCR; TCRdb keeps only in-frame clonotypes and omits some of them. The sample records 85,000 to 100,000 clones, approximately 84% being singletons. The sequenced sample consisted of peripheral blood. Receptors were obtained from a woman in her fifties or sixties with acute or convalescent COVID-19.

This chain connects TRBV11-2 to TRBJ2-7; possible D gene TRBD1, 5 bases. The CDR3 consists of 13 residues. The V and J ends lost 4 bases and 5 bases respectively, with 12 bases between them. From germline, CDR1 is SGHAT and CDR2 FQNNGV. DNA of the CDR3: TGTGCCAGCAGCTGGACATCGCCCAACGAGCAGTACTTC. Protein sequence: CASSWTSPNEQYF.

The rearrangement links TRBV5-1 to TRBJ2-1, with TRBD1 identical over 9 bases. V shed 6 bases and J 4 bases; nucleotides not matched to a gene: 8. Germline loops: CDR1 SGHRS, CDR2 YFSETQ. The CDR3 loop spans 15 amino acids. The CDR3 loop reads CASNAGTGPYNEQFF. In nucleotides, the CDR3 is TGCGCCAGCAACGCCGGGACAGGGCCATACAATGAGCAGTTCTTC.